The 17 T cell receptor beta chains below were found in one sample sequenced in a study of naive and memory T cell subsets. The beta constant-region primer was an equimolar mix of two oligonucleotides covering TRBC1 and TRBC2. One entry per CDR3 protein, called by TCRdb with MiXCR from the UMI-ligation and nested PCR reads. The sample holds 140,000 to 150,000 distinct CDR3 sequences, approximately 15% seen once. Sequenced material: naive CD4+ T cells from blood. The receptors were sampled from a human donor in good health.

A few counts support this clonotype. The chain employs TRBV7-2 and TRBJ2-7, with D unclear. Germline values: CDR1 SGHTA, CDR2 FQGNSA. The CDR3 runs to 14 residues. Trimming took 0 bases from V and 6 from J, leaving 12 bases between them. The CDR3 region has the DNA TGTGCCAGCAGCTTAGCGGGCGAAGGGTTCGAGCAGTACTTC. Encoded protein: CASSLAGEGFEQYF. Based on the CDR3 plus reference TRBV7-2 and TRBJ2-7, the full variable domain is GAGVSQSPSNKVTEKGKDVELRCDPISGHTALYWYRQSLGQGLEFLIYFQGNSAPDKSGLPSDRFSAERTGGSVSTLTIQRTQQEDSAVYLCASSLAGEGFEQYFGPGTRLTVT.

The table lists this clonotype with a few counts. The rearrangement joins TRBV27 to TRBJ1-1, with D uncertain. CDR1 and CDR2 from the germline V gene are MNHEY and SMNVEV (reference sequence). V was pared by 2 bases and J by 4 bases, with 8 bases between. The CDR3 consists of 13 residues. This CDR3 is CASSLTDLTEAFF. In DNA form, the CDR3 reads TGTGCCAGCAGTTTAACGGACCTCACTGAAGCTTTCTTT.

The sample holds many counts of this clonotype. The CDR3 nucleotides are TGTGCCAGCAGTTTGACTAGCGGAATCTACGAGCAGTACTTC. Translating it yields CASSLTSGIYEQYF. The chain is built from TRBV12-3 or TRBV12-4 and TRBJ2-7; 9 bases fit TRBD2. There are 14 residues in the CDR3. The ends lost 3 bases at V and 3 bases at J; junction bases unmatched: 3.

This clonotype was seen more than once but under ten times. Here the CDR3 DNA reads TGTGCTAGTGGTTTCCGAGCATTCATTAGCACAGATACGCAGTATTTT. Translation: CASGFRAFISTDTQYF. The chain is built from TRBV12-5 and TRBJ2-3; no reliable D call. The V end was cut by 3 bases, the J end by 0 bases, with 13 bases between. The CDR3 has 16 amino acids. Germline V gene lookup returns CDR1 LGHNT and CDR2 FRNRAP.

V usage is TRBV7-9 and J usage is TRBJ2-3, with a tentative D call TRBD1 (6 bases). The CDR3 loop spans 14 amino acids. Trimming pared 11 bases from V and 2 bases from J, leaving 17 bases between. Germline CDR1 and CDR2: SEHNR and FQNEAQ (reference sequence). The CDR3 sequence is CASTGPGDTDTQYF. The CDR3 nucleotides read TGTGCCTCAACAGGGCCCGGCGACACAGATACGCAGTATTTT.

DNA of the CDR3: TGCAGTGCTAGGGGGCCCTCCACAGATACGCAGTATTTT. It specifies CSARGPSTDTQYF. The V and J genes are TRBV20-1 and TRBJ2-3; tentatively, D is TRBD1 (5 bases). Trimming took off 3 bases at V and 2 bases at J, with 9 bases between the two ends. The CDR3 sequence is 13 residues long. Per germline, CDR1 DFQATT and CDR2 SNEGSKA (reference sequence).

This clonotype was observed a handful of times. The chain joins TRBV15 to TRBJ2-7; D is perhaps TRBD1 or TRBD2 (5 bases each). V lost 0 bases and J 3 bases, leaving 12 bases between the germline ends. Per germline, CDR1 LNHNV and CDR2 YYDKDF (reference sequence). CDR3 length equals 15 residues. The CDR3 protein is CATSREDTGGYEQYF. Here the CDR3 DNA reads TGTGCCACCAGCAGAGAGGACACTGGAGGCTACGAGCAGTACTTC. Full variable domain (remainder filled in from reference TRBV15 and TRBJ2-7): DAMVIQNPRYQVTQFGKPVTLSCSQTLNHNVMYWYQQKSSQAPKLLFHYYDKDFNNEADTPDNFQSRRPNTSFCFLDIRSPGLGDTAMYLCATSREDTGGYEQYFGPGTRLTVT.

The rearrangement uses TRBV12-3 or TRBV12-4 and TRBJ2-3; D is unclear. V was trimmed by 3 bases and J by 2 bases, leaving 18 bases between them. The CDR3 sequence is 17 residues long. This CDR3 reads CASSLKFSARITDTQYF. CDR3 sequence (DNA): TGTGCCAGCAGTTTGAAGTTTTCAGCTAGAATCACAGATACGCAGTATTTT.

This clonotype was seen more than once but under ten times. This chain joins TRBV5-1 and TRBJ2-3, with a weak D call TRBD1 (5 bases). Germline CDR1 is SGHRS and CDR2 is YFSETQ. The CDR3 is made up of 14 amino acids. The V and J ends lost 5 bases and 3 bases respectively, with 13 bases between them. The CDR3 here is CASSFWGETDTQYF. CDR3 nucleotides: TGCGCCAGCAGTTTCTGGGGCGAAACAGATACGCAGTATTTT.

The chain couples TRBV12-3 or TRBV12-4 to TRBJ1-1; D call uncertain. Between the trimmed V and J ends, which lost 6 bases and 5 bases, there was a span of 22 bases. This CDR3 contains 16 residues. The CDR3 DNA reads TGTGCCAGCAGCCAACCGGGCCCCACGTTGAGAACTGAAGCTTTCTTT. This codes for CASSQPGPTLRTEAFF.

A few counts support this clonotype. The chain uses TRBV2 and TRBJ2-5; 12 bases are shared with TRBD2. Germline-derived CDR1 and CDR2 are SNHLY and FYNNEI. The CDR3 length is 16 residues. V lost 6 bases, J lost 3 bases, and 8 bases stayed unmatched. CDR3 region: CASRGLAGGYEETQYF. Here the CDR3 DNA reads TGTGCCAGCAGAGGTCTAGCGGGAGGGTATGAAGAGACCCAGTACTTC.

There are a few counts of this clonotype. The V call is TRBV29-1, the J call TRBJ2-6; D gene uncertain. V shed 7 bases and J shed 1 base, with 8 bases lying between them. Germline assignment: CDR1 SQVTM and CDR2 ANQGSEA. This CDR3 has 13 residues. CDR3 protein: CSGRLSGANVLTF. The CDR3 DNA is TGCAGCGGACGGCTATCTGGGGCCAACGTCCTGACTTTC.

This clonotype appeared a few times. The chain employs TRBV6-6 and TRBJ2-6; TRBD1 might be the D (5 bases). The CDR3 length is 16 residues. Between the trimmed V and J ends, which lost 5 bases and 0 bases, there was a span of 11 bases. Germline V CDR1 and CDR2: MNHNY, SVGAGI (reference sequence). The CDR3 spells CASSVTGYSGANVLTF. CDR3 sequence (DNA): TGTGCCAGCAGTGTAACAGGTTACTCTGGGGCCAACGTCCTGACTTTC.

The table lists this clonotype with a few counts. The gene calls are TRBV7-2 and TRBJ1-5; a possible D gene is TRBD1 (5 bases). Germline CDR1 is SGHTA and CDR2 is FQGNSA. Trimming pared 2 bases from V and 4 bases from J, leaving 18 bases between. CDR3 length: 17 residues. The CDR3 spells CASSLWGRRVLNQPQHF. In DNA, the CDR3 is TGTGCCAGCAGCTTATGGGGTCGCAGGGTGTTAAATCAGCCCCAGCATTTT.

This clonotype was seen more than once but under ten times. As DNA, the CDR3 is TGTGCCAGCAGACTAGCGGGGTCCTACGAGCAGTACTTC. Its protein is CASRLAGSYEQYF. The chain combines TRBV13 with TRBJ2-7, with TRBD2 matching over 10 bases. This CDR3 is built from 13 residues. CDR1 is PRHDT, CDR2 FYEKMQ, per germline (reference sequence). V was clipped by 6 bases and J by 1 base; unmatched bases: 0.

This clonotype was counted only a few times. The chain uses TRBV20-1 and TRBJ1-5, with D maybe TRBD1 (6 bases). This CDR3 spans 14 amino acids. Trimming removed 2 bases at V and 4 bases at J, with 12 bases between. The germline CDR1 and CDR2 sequences are DFQATT and SNEGSKA (reference sequence). The CDR3, as DNA: TGCAGTGCTAGATTTGCAGGGGCAAATCAGCCCCAGCATTTT. Translating it yields CSARFAGANQPQHF.

The rearrangement uses TRBV4-2 and TRBJ2-3; no definite D call. The CDR3 consists of 15 residues. Trimming left V 3 bases short and J 3 bases short, with 13 bases between. Germline CDR1 and CDR2: LGHNA and YNFKEQ. The CDR3 DNA is TGTGCCAGCAGCCAGACAAGAGTGGGGACAGATACGCAGTATTTT. Residues: CASSQTRVGTDTQYF.